A single TCR beta chain is shown here with its context. V dropped 8 bases and J dropped 3 bases, with 16 bases sitting between them. Germline-derived CDR1 and CDR2 are MDHEN and SYDVKM. This CDR3 spans 14 amino acids. Both 60 Vbeta primers and 13 Jbeta primers went into the PCR. Sequencing used immunoSEQ multiplex PCR; TCRdb keeps in-frame clones, though not all of them. The listing records about 200,000 clones. This entry belongs to a study of cytomegalovirus exposure and HLA in healthy donors. The chain couples TRBV28 to TRBJ1-2; no firm D call. The sample was PBMCs. The receptor was derived from a girl aged 2 to 10 in good health and CMV-seropositive. In nucleotides, the CDR3 is TGTGCCAGCCGCCAATCGACAAATTACTATGGCTACACCTTC. This codes for CASRQSTNYYGYTF.